This T cell receptor beta chain was documented in a study of metastatic and nonmetastatic thyroid tumors. About the research overall: Repertoires from blood and tumor or nodule tissue of malignant and benign thyroid patients were compared. Study-level points and caveats: The study reportedly found significantly higher TCR beta diversity in malignant thyroid tumors than benign nodules, in blood and tumor.

Ahead of thyroid surgery, no patient had received treatment of any kind. This clone was seen many times. Its antigen is as yet unknown. Source study methods: The study's classifier, a distant-metastasis tool for papillary thyroid cancer, was built using CDR3 differences across clinicopathological groups. TCRdb reprocessed the PCR reads using MiXCR. These V and J calls are TCRdb output, not the study's own analysis. The data show some 40,000 clones, about 19% seen once. Sequenced sample: tumor tissue. The TCR originated in a female donor with papillary thyroid cancer or a benign thyroid nodule (not recorded which). Some clones in this sample may be carry-over from other donors' samples.

This CDR3 reads CASSGRAVADTQYF. DNA of the CDR3: TGCGCCAGCAGCGGGAGGGCCGTGGCAGATACGCAGTATTTT. The V call is TRBV5-1, the J call TRBJ2-3, with TRBD2 matching over 7 bases. V lost 4 bases and J lost 4; bases outside the gene matches: 6. Germline V gene data show CDR1 as SGHRS and CDR2 as YFSETQ. The CDR3 covers 14 residues.